This TCR beta chain is from a study of siplizumab effects on memory and regulatory T cells. Produced via immunoSEQ multiplex PCR; TCRdb's table is partial and in-frame only. The table shows some 100,000 clones, with approximately 97% occurring only once. Among three donor pairs, the unstimulated naive, memory, effector memory and TEMRA subsets underwent sequencing. CDR3 length: 14 amino acids. Trimming took 5 bases from V and 5 from J; bases not matched to a gene: 7. Germline CDR1 is SEHNR and CDR2 is FQNEAQ (reference sequence). This chain links TRBV7-9 with TRBJ2-7, with 9 bases that match TRBD1. This sequence originates from a human donor in good health. The sequenced sample was naive CD4+ T cells sorted from blood. CDR3 coding DNA: TGTGCCAGCAGCCGGGACAGGGAATCCAACGAGCAGTACTTC. Amino acids: CASSRDRESNEQYF.